The clone carrying this T cell receptor (beta chain) was picked up a small number of times. Its cognate antigen is unknown. These data are taken from a study of shared clonotypes between healthy human individuals. Profiled with immunoSEQ multiplex PCR; TCRdb holds only in-frame clones, not every one. The sample lists 2.3 million or so clones, approximately 95% occurring once. Study-wide results and limits: Several donors showed sharing of approximately 5% of naive CD4 clonotypes.

This CDR3 region has 14 residues. Trimming took 3 bases from V and 8 from J, leaving 16 bases between them. Per germline, CDR1 SNHLY and CDR2 FYNNEI. The chain is built from TRBV2 and TRBJ1-1, with D tentatively TRBD1 (6 bases). Sequenced sample: naive CD4+ T cells from PBMCs. Indicated subset: CD45RA+ positively selected. This TCR derives from a young man in good health. Some clones in this sample may be carry-over from other donors' samples. CDR3 region: CASSERVQGFEAFF. The CDR3 coding sequence is TGTGCCAGCAGTGAGAGGGTACAGGGCTTCGAAGCTTTCTTT.